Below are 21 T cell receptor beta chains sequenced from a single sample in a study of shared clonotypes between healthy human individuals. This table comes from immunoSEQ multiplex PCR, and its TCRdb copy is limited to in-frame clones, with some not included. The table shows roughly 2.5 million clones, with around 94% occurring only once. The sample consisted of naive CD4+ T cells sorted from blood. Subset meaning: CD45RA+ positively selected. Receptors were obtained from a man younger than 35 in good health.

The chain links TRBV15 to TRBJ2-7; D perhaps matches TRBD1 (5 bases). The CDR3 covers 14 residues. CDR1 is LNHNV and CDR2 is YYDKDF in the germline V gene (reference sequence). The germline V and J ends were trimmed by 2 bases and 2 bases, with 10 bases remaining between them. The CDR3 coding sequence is TGTGCCACCAGCAGACCAGACAGAACCTACGAGCAGTACTTC. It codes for CATSRPDRTYEQYF.

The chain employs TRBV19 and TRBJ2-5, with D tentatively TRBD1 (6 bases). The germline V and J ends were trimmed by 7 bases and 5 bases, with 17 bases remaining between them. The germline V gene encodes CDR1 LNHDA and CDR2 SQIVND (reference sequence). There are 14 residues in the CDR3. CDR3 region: CASKPSRGGETQYF. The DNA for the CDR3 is TGTGCCAGTAAACCTTCCAGGGGTGGGGAGACCCAGTACTTC. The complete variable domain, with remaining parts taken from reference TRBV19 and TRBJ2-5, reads DGGITQSPKYLFRKEGQNVTLSCEQNLNHDAMYWYRQDPGQGLRLIYYSQIVNDFQKGDIAEGYSVSREKKESFPLTVTSAQKNPTAFYLCASKPSRGGETQYFGPGTRLLVL.

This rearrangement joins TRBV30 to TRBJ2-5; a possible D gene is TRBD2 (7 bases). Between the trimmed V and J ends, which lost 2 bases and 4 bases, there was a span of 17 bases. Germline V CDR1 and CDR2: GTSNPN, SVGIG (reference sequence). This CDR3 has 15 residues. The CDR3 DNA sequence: TGTGCCTGGAGTAGCGGGATTGGGGGGGCAGAGACCCAGTACTTC. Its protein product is CAWSSGIGGAETQYF.

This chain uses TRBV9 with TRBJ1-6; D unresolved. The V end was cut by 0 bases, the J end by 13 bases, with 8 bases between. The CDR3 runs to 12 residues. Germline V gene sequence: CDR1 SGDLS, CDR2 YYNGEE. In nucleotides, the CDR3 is TGTGCCAGCAGCGTAGGTGGTCTCCCCCTCCACTTT. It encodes CASSVGGLPLHF.

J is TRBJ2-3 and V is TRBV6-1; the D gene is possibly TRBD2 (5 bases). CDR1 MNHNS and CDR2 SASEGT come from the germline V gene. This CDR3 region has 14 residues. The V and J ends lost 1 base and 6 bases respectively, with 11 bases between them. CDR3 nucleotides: TGTGCCAGCAGTGAAGGGAGGAGTTCTGATACGCAGTATTTT. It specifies CASSEGRSSDTQYF.

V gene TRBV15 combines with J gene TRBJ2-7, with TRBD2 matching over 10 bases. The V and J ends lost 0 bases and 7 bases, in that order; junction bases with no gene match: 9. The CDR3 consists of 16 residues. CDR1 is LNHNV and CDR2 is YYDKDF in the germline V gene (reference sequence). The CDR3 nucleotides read TGTGCCACCAGCAGAGACGCTAGCGGGGGATCGACGGAGCAGTACTTC. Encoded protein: CATSRDASGGSTEQYF. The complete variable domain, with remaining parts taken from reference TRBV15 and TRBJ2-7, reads DAMVIQNPRYQVTQFGKPVTLSCSQTLNHNVMYWYQQKSSQAPKLLFHYYDKDFNNEADTPDNFQSRRPNTSFCFLDIRSPGLGDTAMYLCATSRDASGGSTEQYFGPGTRLTVT.

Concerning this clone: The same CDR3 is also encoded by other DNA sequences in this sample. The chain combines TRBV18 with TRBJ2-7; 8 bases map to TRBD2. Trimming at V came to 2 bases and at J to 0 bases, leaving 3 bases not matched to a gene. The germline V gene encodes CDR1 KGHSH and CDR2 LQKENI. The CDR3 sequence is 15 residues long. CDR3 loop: CASSPRSGGSYEQYF. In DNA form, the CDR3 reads TGTGCCAGCTCACCAAGGAGCGGGGGCTCCTACGAGCAGTACTTC.

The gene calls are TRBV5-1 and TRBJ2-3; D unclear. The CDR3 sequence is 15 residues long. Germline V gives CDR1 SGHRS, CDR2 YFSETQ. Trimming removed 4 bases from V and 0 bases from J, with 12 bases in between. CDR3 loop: CASSATTASTDTQYF. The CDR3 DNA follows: TGCGCCAGCAGCGCTACTACCGCTAGCACAGATACGCAGTATTTT.

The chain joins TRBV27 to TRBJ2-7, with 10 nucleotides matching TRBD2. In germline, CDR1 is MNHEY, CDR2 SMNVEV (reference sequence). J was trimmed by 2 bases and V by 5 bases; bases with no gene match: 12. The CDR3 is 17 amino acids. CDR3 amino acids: CASSRGSGTSEAYEQYF. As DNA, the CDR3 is TGTGCCAGCAGTAGGGGATCCGGGACTAGCGAGGCCTACGAGCAGTACTTC.

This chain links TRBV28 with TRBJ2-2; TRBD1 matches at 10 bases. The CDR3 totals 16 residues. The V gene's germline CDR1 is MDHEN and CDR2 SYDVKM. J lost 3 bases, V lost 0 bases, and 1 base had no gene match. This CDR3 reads CASSLWGTGDTGELFF. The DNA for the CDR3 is TGTGCCAGCAGTTTATGGGGGACAGGGGACACCGGGGAGCTGTTTTTT.

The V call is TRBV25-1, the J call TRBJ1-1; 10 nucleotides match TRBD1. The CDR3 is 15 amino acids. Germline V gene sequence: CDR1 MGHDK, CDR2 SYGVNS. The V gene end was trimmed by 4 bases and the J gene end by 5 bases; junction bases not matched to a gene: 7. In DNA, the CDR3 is TGTGCCAGCAGTGGATTAGACAGGGGGCAGACTGAAGCTTTCTTT. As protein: CASSGLDRGQTEAFF.

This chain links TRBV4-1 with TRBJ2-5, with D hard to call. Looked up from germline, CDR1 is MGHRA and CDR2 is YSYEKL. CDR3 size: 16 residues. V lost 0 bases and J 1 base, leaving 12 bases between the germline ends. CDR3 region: CASSQDPPPFQETQYF. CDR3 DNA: TGCGCCAGCAGCCAAGATCCTCCCCCCTTCCAAGAGACCCAGTACTTC.

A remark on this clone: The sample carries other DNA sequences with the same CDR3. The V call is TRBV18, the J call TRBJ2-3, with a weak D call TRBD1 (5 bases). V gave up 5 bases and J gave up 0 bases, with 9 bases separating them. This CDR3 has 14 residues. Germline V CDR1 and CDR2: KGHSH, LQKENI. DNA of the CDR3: TGTGCCAGCTCAGGTCAGGGTAGCACAGATACGCAGTATTTT. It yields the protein CASSGQGSTDTQYF. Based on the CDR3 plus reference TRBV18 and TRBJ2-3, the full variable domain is NAGVMQNPRHLVRRRGQEARLRCSPMKGHSHVYWYRQLPEEGLKFMVYLQKENIIDESGMPKERFSAEFPKEGPSILRIQQVVRGDSAAYFCASSGQGSTDTQYFGPGTRLTVL.

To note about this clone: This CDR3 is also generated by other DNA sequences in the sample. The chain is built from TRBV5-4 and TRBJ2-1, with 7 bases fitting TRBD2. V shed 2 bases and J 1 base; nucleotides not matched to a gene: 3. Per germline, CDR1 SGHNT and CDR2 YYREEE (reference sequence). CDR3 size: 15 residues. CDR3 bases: TGTGCCAGCAGCTTTGGGGGGGGGTCCTACAATGAGCAGTTCTTC. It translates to CASSFGGGSYNEQFF.

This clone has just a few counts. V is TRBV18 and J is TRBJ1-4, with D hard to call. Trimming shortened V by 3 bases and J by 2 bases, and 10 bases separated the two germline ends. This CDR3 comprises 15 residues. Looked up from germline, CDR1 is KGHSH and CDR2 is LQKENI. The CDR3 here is CASSPVGWTNEKLFF. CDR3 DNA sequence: TGTGCCAGCTCACCTGTGGGGTGGACTAATGAAAAACTGTTTTTT.

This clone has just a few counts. The CDR3 region has the DNA TGTGCCAGTAGTTCCAGTCGAAGAGCTTCACCCCTCCACTTT. Protein: CASSSSRRASPLHF. The chain is built from TRBV19 and TRBJ1-6; D uncertain. The CDR3 sequence is 14 residues long. With 5 bases removed from V and 9 bases from J, the gap between germline ends came to 14 bases. Germline V gene sequence: CDR1 LNHDA, CDR2 SQIVND (reference sequence).

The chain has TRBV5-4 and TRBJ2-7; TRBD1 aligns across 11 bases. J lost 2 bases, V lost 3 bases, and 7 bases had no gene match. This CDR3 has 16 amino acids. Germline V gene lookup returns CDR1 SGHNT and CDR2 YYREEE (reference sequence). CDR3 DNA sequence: TGTGCCAGCAGCTCCACGGGACAGGGGGTTACCTACGAGCAGTACTTC. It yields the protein CASSSTGQGVTYEQYF. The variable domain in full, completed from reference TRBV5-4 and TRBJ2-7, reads ETGVTQSPTHLIKTRGQQVTLRCSSQSGHNTVSWYQQALGQGPQFIFQYYREEENGRGNFPPRFSGLQFPNYSSELNVNALELDDSALYLCASSSTGQGVTYEQYFGPGTRLTVT.

The CDR3: CASSPSRGRHTGELFF. The CDR3 DNA reads TGCGCCAGCAGTCCCTCCAGGGGTCGACACACCGGGGAGCTGTTTTTT. V gene TRBV23-1 combines with J gene TRBJ2-2; D possibly corresponds to TRBD1 (6 bases). TRBV23-1 is classed as an ORF, of uncertain function. Between the trimmed V and J ends, which lost 4 bases and 3 bases, there was a span of 15 bases. The CDR3 extends over 16 amino acids.

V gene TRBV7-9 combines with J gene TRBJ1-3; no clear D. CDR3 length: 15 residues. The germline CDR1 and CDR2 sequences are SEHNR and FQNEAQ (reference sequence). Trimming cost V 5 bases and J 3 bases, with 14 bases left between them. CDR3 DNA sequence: TGTGCCAGCAGCCCTTCATTAGCGGGTGGAAACACCATATATTTT. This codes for CASSPSLAGGNTIYF.

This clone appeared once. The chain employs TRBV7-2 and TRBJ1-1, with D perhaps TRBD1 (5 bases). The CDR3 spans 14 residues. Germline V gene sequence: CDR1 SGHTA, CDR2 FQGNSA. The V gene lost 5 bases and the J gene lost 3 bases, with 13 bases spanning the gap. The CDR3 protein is CASSRGDGDTEAFF. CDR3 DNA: TGTGCCAGCAGCCGGGGGGACGGGGACACTGAAGCTTTCTTT. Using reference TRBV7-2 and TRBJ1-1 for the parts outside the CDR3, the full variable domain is GAGVSQSPSNKVTEKGKDVELRCDPISGHTALYWYRQSLGQGLEFLIYFQGNSAPDKSGLPSDRFSAERTGGSVSTLTIQRTQQEDSAVYLCASSRGDGDTEAFFGQGTRLTVV.

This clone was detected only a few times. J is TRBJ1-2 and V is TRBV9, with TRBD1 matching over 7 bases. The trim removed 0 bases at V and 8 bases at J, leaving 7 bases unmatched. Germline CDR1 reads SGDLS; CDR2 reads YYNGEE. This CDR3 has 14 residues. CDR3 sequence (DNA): TGTGCCAGCAGCGTAGCACAGGGGATGGTCGGCTACACCTTC. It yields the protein CASSVAQGMVGYTF.